This TCR beta chain was recorded in a study of early T cells in non-severe SARS-CoV-2 infection. This CDR3 spans 16 amino acids. V lost 6 bases, J lost 2 bases, and 23 bases lay in between. CDR1 and CDR2 from the germline V gene are SQVTM and ANQGSEA. Study-wide points: In VDJdb matching, anti-spike CD8 responses were favored while private and CD4 specificities went missing.

This clonotype ranks as medium-sized. Its antigen remains unknown. Unique molecular identifiers were affixed to single, distinct cDNA molecules. Each CDR3 protein gets one entry after TCRdb re-called the 5' RACE reads with MiXCR. Of about 17,000 distinct CDR3 sequences listed, about 6% are singletons. The chain employs TRBV29-1 and TRBJ2-7; D might be TRBD2 (6 bases). The source of this sequence is an adult who was a healthcare worker with PCR-confirmed SARS-CoV-2 infection or an uninfected control (not recorded which). Sequences were derived from whole blood, sampled at baseline. CDR3 coding DNA: TGCAGCGTGGGGGGTGGCCTTCTTCCCAAACCCTACGAGCAGTACTTC. Translation gives CSVGGGLLPKPYEQYF.